These T cell receptor beta chains were read from a single sample in a study of cytomegalovirus exposure and HLA in healthy donors. Profiled with immunoSEQ multiplex PCR; TCRdb holds only in-frame clones, not every one. The sample yields 220,000 or so clones, around four fifths seen once. Material: PBMCs. These receptor sequences come from a male donor in good health and CMV-seronegative. Both conserved end residues are part of each CDR3. A D gene is named only where the DNA matches it firmly. Size is stated for part of the rows, as once, few or many counts, or as a class when the clone is expanded.

len	d_gene	abundance	j_gene	v_gene	CDR3aa	CDR3nt
14	NA	few	TRBJ1-4	TRBV14	CASSQVSWREKLFF	TGTGCCAGCAGCCAAGTCAGTTGGAGGGAAAAACTGTTTTTT
16	TRBD2	NA	TRBJ2-1	TRBV5-6	CASSPLGTSAYNEQFF	TGTGCCAGCAGCCCCCTTGGGACTAGCGCCTACAATGAGCAGTTCTTC
16	NA	NA	TRBJ2-7	TRBV19	CASSIGGTLSSYEQYF	TGTGCCAGTAGTATAGGCGGGACGCTGAGCTCCTACGAGCAGTACTTC
13	NA	few	TRBJ2-2	TRBV6-5	CASTNPNTGELFF	TGTGCCAGCACCAATCCGAACACCGGGGAGCTGTTTTTT
14	TRBD1	NA	TRBJ2-7	TRBV6-5	CASSPGTGNYEQYF	TGTGCCAGCAGTCCCGGGACAGGTAACTACGAGCAGTACTTC
15	TRBD1	NA	TRBJ1-5	TRBV5-6	CASSLLQGAGQPQHF	TGTGCCAGCAGCCTGTTACAGGGGGCAGGGCAGCCCCAGCATTTT
18	TRBD1	NA	TRBJ1-5	TRBV27	CASSPGTGGGYSNQPQHF	TGTGCCAGCAGCCCTGGGACAGGGGGGGGGTATAGCAATCAGCCCCAGCATTTT
12	NA	NA	TRBJ1-2	TRBV29-1	CSVRESTYGYTF	TGCAGCGTTCGCGAAAGTACCTATGGCTACACCTTC
15	NA	many	TRBJ1-3	TRBV14	CASSQGGNSGNTIYF	TGTGCCAGCAGCCAAGGAGGGAACTCTGGAAACACCATATATTTT
15	NA	few	TRBJ1-2	TRBV6-5	CASSYSKTVNYGYTF	TGTGCCAGCAGTTACTCGAAGACAGTTAACTATGGCTACACCTTC
13	TRBD1	once	TRBJ1-2	TRBV10-1	CASSDRQGDGYTF	TGCGCCAGCAGTGATAGACAGGGTGACGGCTACACCTTC
16	NA	NA	TRBJ1-1	TRBV5-1	CASWPVEASTGAEAFF	TGCGCCAGCTGGCCGGTTGAGGCCTCTACCGGAGCTGAAGCTTTCTTT
15	TRBD1	NA	TRBJ1-2	TRBV5-1	CASSSRQGGTYGYTF	TGCGCCAGCAGCTCGCGACAGGGGGGGACATATGGCTACACCTTC
13	TRBD1	NA	TRBJ2-5	TRBV29-1	CSVSDRGPETQYF	TGCAGCGTTTCTGACAGGGGGCCAGAGACCCAGTACTTC
13	TRBD1	NA	TRBJ1-2	TRBV7-8	CASSSTGGYGYTF	TGTGCCAGCAGCTCTACAGGGGGCTATGGCTACACCTTC
19	NA	NA	TRBJ2-2	TRBV18	CASSIAGQGPFANTGELFF	TGTGCCAGCTCCATAGCGGGACAGGGCCCTTTCGCGAACACCGGGGAGCTGTTTTTT
13	NA	few	TRBJ1-2	TRBV7-3	CASSPTLQGGYTF	TGTGCCAGCAGCCCCACCCTACAGGGTGGCTACACCTTC
15	TRBD2	few	TRBJ2-1	TRBV2	CASKRSTSGHNEQFF	TGTGCCAGCAAGCGGTCGACTAGCGGGCACAATGAGCAGTTCTTC
15	NA	NA	TRBJ1-5	TRBV19	CASRPPGLSNQPQHF	TGTGCCAGTAGACCCCCAGGTTTAAGCAATCAGCCCCAGCATTTT
15	TRBD1	NA	TRBJ1-5	TRBV28	CASSPPGTGRGVSHF	TGTGCCAGCAGTCCTCCCGGGACAGGGAGAGGAGTTTCGCATTTT
13	TRBD1	once	TRBJ2-5	TRBV5-1	CASSFGQVETQYF	TGCGCCAGCAGCTTCGGACAGGTGGAGACCCAGTACTTC
13	NA	NA	TRBJ2-7	TRBV5-1	CASSLRPGDEQYF	TGCGCCAGCAGCCTACGCCCCGGGGACGAGCAGTACTTC
16	TRBD1	NA	TRBJ2-4	TRBV30	CAWSDQGALAKNIQYF	TGTGCCTGGAGCGACCAGGGGGCCCTAGCCAAAAACATTCAGTACTTC
16	TRBD1	once	TRBJ2-6	TRBV2	CASRRTGGAGANVLTF	TGTGCCAGCAGACGGACAGGGGGCGCTGGGGCCAACGTCCTGACCTTC
15	TRBD2	few	TRBJ2-7	TRBV2	CASSEGGGRAYEQYF	TGTGCCAGCAGTGAAGGGGGCGGGAGGGCCTACGAGCAGTACTTC
15	TRBD1	NA	TRBJ1-2	TRBV25-1	CASSPSVDRGLGYTF	TGTGCCAGCAGTCCATCCGTGGACAGGGGGCTCGGCTACACCTTC
16	NA	NA	TRBJ2-1	TRBV7-9	CASSPPRIAKTNEQFF	TGTGCCAGCAGCCCCCCCCGGATAGCGAAGACAAATGAGCAGTTCTTC
15	TRBD1	few	TRBJ1-1	TRBV7-2	CASSLQGAGDTEAFF	TGTGCCAGCAGCTTACAGGGGGCGGGGGACACTGAAGCTTTCTTT
16	TRBD1	NA	TRBJ1-4	TRBV25-1	CASSTAGTGTNEKLFF	TGTGCCAGCAGTACAGCCGGGACAGGAACTAATGAAAAACTGTTTTTT
13	NA	NA	TRBJ2-7	TRBV19	CASSMAEFYEQYF	TGTGCCAGTAGTATGGCGGAATTCTACGAGCAGTACTTC
15	TRBD1	NA	TRBJ1-3	TRBV7-9	CASSSTGGTGNTIYF	TGTGCCAGCAGCTCCACAGGGGGCACTGGAAACACCATATATTTT
15	NA	NA	TRBJ2-7	TRBV14	CASSQVLAKTYEQYF	TGTGCCAGCAGCCAAGTTCTAGCGAAGACCTACGAGCAGTACTTC
17	NA	NA	TRBJ1-2	TRBV11-2	CASSPLLGREKNYGYTF	TGTGCCAGCAGCCCCCTGCTGGGGAGGGAAAAGAACTATGGCTACACCTTC
15	NA	few	TRBJ1-4	TRBV5-6	CASSLDQGREEKLFF	TGTGCCAGCAGCTTGGATCAGGGGAGGGAGGAAAAACTGTTTTTT
13	TRBD1	NA	TRBJ1-2	TRBV14	CASSPRTGDGYTF	TGTGCCAGCAGCCCTAGGACAGGGGATGGCTACACCTTC
16	TRBD1	once	TRBJ1-6	TRBV19	CASSILRQGAYSPLHF	TGTGCCAGTAGTATTCTCCGACAGGGGGCTTACTCACCCCTCCACTTT
15	TRBD2	NA	TRBJ2-7	TRBV5-6	CASSLGLAGAYEQYF	TGTGCCAGCAGCTTGGGGCTAGCGGGAGCCTACGAGCAGTACTTC
19	NA	NA	TRBJ2-5	TRBV5-1	CASSSTPLGGGPFRETQYF	TGCGCCAGCAGCTCAACCCCCCTAGGGGGAGGGCCTTTTCGAGAGACCCAGTACTTC
15	TRBD1	NA	TRBJ2-5	TRBV6-5	CASSYAGTGEETQYF	TGTGCCAGCAGTTACGCCGGGACAGGGGAAGAGACCCAGTACTTC
14	TRBD2	once	TRBJ2-3	TRBV28	CASSLTSGSFTQYF	TGTGCCAGCAGTCTGACTAGCGGGAGTTTTACGCAGTATTTT
15	NA	NA	TRBJ2-5	TRBV5-8	CASSSGSGVQETQYF	TGTGCCAGCAGCTCCGGGTCGGGTGTTCAAGAGACCCAGTACTTC
18	TRBD1	NA	TRBJ2-7	TRBV28	CASSLLLWTGGKSYEQYF	TGTGCCAGCAGCTTACTTCTATGGACAGGGGGCAAGTCCTACGAGCAGTACTTC
13	TRBD1	NA	TRBJ1-2	TRBV10-3	CAISEDRDYGYTF	TGTGCCATCAGTGAGGACAGGGACTATGGCTACACCTTC
14	NA	NA	TRBJ1-4	TRBV4-1	CASRPDTTNEKLFF	TGCGCCAGCAGGCCCGACACAACTAATGAAAAACTGTTTTTT
16	TRBD1	few	TRBJ1-4	TRBV7-9	CASSPGPGQGGEKLFF	TGTGCCAGCAGCCCCGGACCGGGACAGGGCGGTGAAAAACTGTTTTTT